This TCR beta chain was obtained from a study of cytomegalovirus exposure and HLA in healthy donors. About this clone: Antigen specificity is unknown.

V shed 4 bases, J shed 1 base, and the junction held 8 bases outside the gene matches. The CDR3 consists of 15 residues. Germline V lookup: CDR1 SGDLS, CDR2 YYNGEE. Study-level points and caveats: In vitro, three CMV-associated chains proved specific for CMV antigens. There were approximately 150 TCR beta chains listed as cytomegalovirus-associated. Subsequent analysis revealed that first-cohort TCR clusters tended to co-occur in the 130 or so validation repertoires.

Here immunoSEQ multiplex PCR was the method, and the copy in TCRdb shows in-frame clones only, minus some. This table has around 61,000 clones, more than 90% appearing once. The origin of this receptor is a man between 18 and 29 years old in good health and CMV-seronegative. Material: PBMCs. This sequence joins TRBV9 and TRBJ2-7, with 7 bases matching TRBD2. DNA of the CDR3: TGTGCCAGCAGCCTTCAGGGCGGGAGATCCTACGAGCAGTACTTC. Its protein is CASSLQGGRSYEQYF.